This paragraph reports one TCR beta chain. Its specificity is not known. The CDR3 has 14 residues. Trimming pared 3 bases from V and 10 bases from J, leaving 18 bases between. Per the germline V gene, CDR1 is SEHNR and CDR2 is FQNEAQ (reference sequence). The data were taken from a study of OX40 agonist ivuxolimab in advanced cancers. Broader study findings: Doses of 0.1 to 3.0 mg/kg were accompanied by clonal expansion of CD4+ and CD8+ blood T cells by week 6.

Profiling relied on immunoSEQ multiplex PCR, and the TCRdb table lists in-frame clones only, not all of them. The sample shows around 56,000 clones, about 89% of them seen only once. If patients had autoimmune disease history or systemic immunosuppression, they were excluded. The chain couples TRBV7-9 to TRBJ1-1; possible D gene TRBD1, 5 bases. Sequencing used CD4+ or CD8+ T cells sorted from blood, obtained in a trial of the OX40 agonist ivuxolimab. The TCR was taken from an adult with an advanced solid tumor such as melanoma, head and neck, liver or kidney cancer. Here the CDR3 reads CASSFSGDGAGAFF. CDR3 nucleotides: TGTGCCAGCAGCTTCTCGGGGGATGGGGCTGGAGCTTTCTTT.